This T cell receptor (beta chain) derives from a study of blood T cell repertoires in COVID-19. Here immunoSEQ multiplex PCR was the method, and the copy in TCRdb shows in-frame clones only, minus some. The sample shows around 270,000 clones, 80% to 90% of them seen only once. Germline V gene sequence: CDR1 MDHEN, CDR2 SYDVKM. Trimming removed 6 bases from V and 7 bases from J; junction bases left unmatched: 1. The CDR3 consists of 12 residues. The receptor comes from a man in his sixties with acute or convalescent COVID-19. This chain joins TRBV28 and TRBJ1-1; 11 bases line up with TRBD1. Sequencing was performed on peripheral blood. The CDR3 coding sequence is TGTGCCAGCAGGGGACAGGGGGTTGAAGCTTTCTTT. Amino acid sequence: CASRGQGVEAFF.